The subject of this entry is one TCR beta chain. The data were obtained in a study of blood T cell repertoires in COVID-19. The overall study: Spain, Italy and the United States supplied samples that represented acute and convalescent COVID-19. PBMCs, B-cell-depleted T cells, or T cells were the source of the cDNA or gDNA that made up the material.

Original processing notes: The assay estimated nucleated cells by amplifying reference gene primers. TCRdb's copy holds only in-frame clones and misses some; the assay was immunoSEQ multiplex PCR. That table is the source of V, J and clone size, and D and trimming were worked out from the DNA. The repertoire consists of approximately 56,000 clones, with approximately 83% occurring once and the leading ten covering about 7.3%. Germline CDR1 is SGDLS and CDR2 is YYNGEE. Trimming at V came to 0 bases and at J to 0 bases, leaving 0 bases not matched to a gene. This CDR3 has 16 residues. Sequencing used peripheral blood. This clonotype originated in a man between 65 and 85 years old with active COVID-19. The V call is TRBV9, the J call TRBJ2-3; 11 bases agree with TRBD2. Here the CDR3 DNA reads TGTGCCAGCAGCGTAGGGACTAGCGGGAGCACAGATACGCAGTATTTT. It codes for CASSVGTSGSTDTQYF. Full variable domain (missing parts from reference TRBV9 and TRBJ2-3): DSGVTQTPKHLITATGQRVTLRCSPRSGDLSVYWYQQSLDQGLQFLIQYYNGEERAKGNILERFSAQQFPDLHSELNLSSLELGDSALYFCASSVGTSGSTDTQYFGPGTRLTVL.